The 4 T cell receptor beta chains below all came from one sample that was sequenced in a study of cytomegalovirus exposure and HLA in healthy donors. The PCR contained 60 Vbeta and 13 Jbeta primers. Sequencing was performed with immunoSEQ multiplex PCR; in TCRdb, only in-frame clones are kept and a portion is missing. This table holds some 200,000 clones, just under 80% found once. Sequencing was performed on PBMCs. Receptors originate from a female donor in good health and CMV-seronegative.

The chain joins TRBV4-2 to TRBJ1-1; the match to TRBD1 covers 9 bases. Per the germline V gene, CDR1 is LGHNA and CDR2 is YNFKEQ. The CDR3 has 15 amino acids. V trimming: 0 bases; J trimming: 10 bases; junction bases outside the gene matches: 9. CDR3 in amino acids: CASSQEGDRVVVAFF. CDR3 nucleotide sequence: TGTGCCAGCAGCCAAGAAGGGGACAGGGTAGTTGTAGCTTTCTTT.

J is TRBJ2-5 and V is TRBV5-1; TRBD2 aligns across 15 bases. CDR1 and CDR2 from the germline V gene are SGHRS and YFSETQ. Germline trimming cut 3 bases from V and 5 bases from J; bases unmatched to any gene: 5. The CDR3 is 16 amino acids. CDR3 amino acids: CASSSGLAGGPETQYF. The DNA for the CDR3 is TGCGCCAGCAGCTCCGGACTAGCGGGGGGGCCGGAGACCCAGTACTTC.

CDR3 sequence: CASSLVGTSGEQYF. The CDR3 DNA follows: TGTGCCAGCAGCTTAGTGGGGACTAGCGGCGAGCAGTACTTC. V gene TRBV11-2 combines with J gene TRBJ2-7; 11 bases are shared with TRBD2. Trimming cost V 1 base and J 6 bases; bases outside gene matches: 2. The CDR3 runs 14 residues. Germline values: CDR1 SGHAT, CDR2 FQNNGV. Filled out from reference TRBV11-2 and TRBJ2-7, the complete variable domain reads EAGVAQSPRYKIIEKRQSVAFWCNPISGHATLYWYQQILGQGPKLLIQFQNNGVVDDSQLPKDRFSAERLKGVDSTLKIQPAKLEDSAVYLCASSLVGTSGEQYFGPGTRLTVT.

The chain carries TRBV19 and TRBJ1-1; D gene unclear. CDR1 and CDR2 (germline): LNHDA, SQIVND (reference sequence). The CDR3 spans 14 residues. V was shortened by 7 bases and J by 3 bases, with 15 bases between the two germline ends. In nucleotides, the CDR3 is TGTGCCAGTACCCTGGTAATCGGGGACACTGAAGCTTTCTTT. Translated: CASTLVIGDTEAFF.